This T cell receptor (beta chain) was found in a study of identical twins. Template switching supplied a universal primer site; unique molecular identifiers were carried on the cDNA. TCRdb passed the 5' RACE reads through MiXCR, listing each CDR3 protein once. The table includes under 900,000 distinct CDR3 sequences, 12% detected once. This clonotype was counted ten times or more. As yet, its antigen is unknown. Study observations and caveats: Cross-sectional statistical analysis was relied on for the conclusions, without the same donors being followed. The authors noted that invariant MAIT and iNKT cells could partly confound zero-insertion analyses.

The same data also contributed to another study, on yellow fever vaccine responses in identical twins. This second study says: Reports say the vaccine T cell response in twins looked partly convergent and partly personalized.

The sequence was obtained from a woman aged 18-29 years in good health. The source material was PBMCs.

CDR3 in amino acids: CASSAAGGSYNEQFF. CDR3 nucleotide sequence: TGTGCCAGCAGTGCGGCGGGGGGCTCCTACAATGAGCAGTTCTTC. V usage is TRBV2 and J usage is TRBJ2-1, with 8 bases lining up with TRBD2. This CDR3 is 15 amino acids long. V shed 4 bases, J shed 0 bases, and the junction held 2 bases outside the gene matches. Germline CDR1 and CDR2: SNHLY and FYNNEI.